Below, one T cell receptor beta chain is given with its context. Its target is unknown. These data are taken from a study of cytomegalovirus exposure and HLA in healthy donors. Study-wide findings and caveats: The majority of TCR sequences were rare, yet some public TCRs appeared in many donors. The productive fraction for most TCR beta V segments was about 90% or about 30% in an earlier analysis. It was 164 TCR beta chains that were listed as cytomegalovirus-associated.

Researchers ran the PCR with 60 Vbeta and 13 Jbeta primers. Original data processing: Tens of millions of unique TCR beta chains, about 12 million shared, were counted in a later analysis. TCRdb keeps only in-frame clones here, not all; method: immunoSEQ multiplex PCR. The D gene and trimming were derived from the DNA, and the V and J assignments and clone size from that table. The sample shows 65,000 to 85,000 clones, under 85% of them seen only once. The TCR comes from a woman aged 40 to 50 in good health and CMV-seropositive. Source material: PBMCs.

CDR3: CASGGYRGNYGYTF. The CDR3 nucleotides read TGCGCCAGCGGAGGGTACAGGGGGAACTATGGCTACACCTTC. J is TRBJ1-2 and V is TRBV5-1; 8 positions match TRBD1. This CDR3 has 14 residues. Trimming removed 7 bases from V and 2 bases from J; junction bases left unmatched: 7. Per the germline V gene, CDR1 is SGHRS and CDR2 is YFSETQ.